The 10 T cell receptor beta chains below all came from one sample that was sequenced in a study of T cells in Graves' hyperthyroidism and ophthalmopathy. Amplified TCR beta CDR3 regions derived from RNA transcripts. RT-PCR in the first round (using the HTBI primer set) targeted the TCR CDR3. TCRdb reprocessed the multiplex PCR reads with MiXCR, giving one entry per CDR3 protein. Found here are 270,000 or so distinct CDR3 sequences, around 25% of them singletons; the top ten hold approximately 30%. Material for sequencing was blood. The receptor set was obtained from a man aged 40-50 years with Graves' hyperthyroidism that later progressed to Graves' ophthalmopathy.

This clonotype appeared many times. The rearrangement links TRBV13 to TRBJ2-5; no clear D gene. Germline CDR1 is PRHDT and CDR2 is FYEKMQ (reference sequence). There are 12 residues in the CDR3. V was trimmed by 8 bases and J by 2 bases, leaving 9 bases between them. Here the CDR3 DNA reads TGTGCCAGCTCGACACTTCAAGAGACCCAGTACTTC. Translation: CASSTLQETQYF.

This clonotype was detected ten times or more. The V gene is TRBV6-5, the J gene TRBJ1-5; 8 positions agree with TRBD1. J was trimmed by 4 bases and V by 6 bases; bases with no gene match: 8. CDR3 size: 15 residues. Germline-derived CDR1 and CDR2 are MNHEY and SVGAGI. CDR3 nucleotide sequence: TGTGCCAGCAGCCGAGGACAGGGTGGGAATCAGCCCCAGCATTTT. Protein sequence: CASSRGQGGNQPQHF.

This clonotype was detected only a few times. The chain employs TRBV6-2 or TRBV6-3 and TRBJ1-3; D is ambiguous. Trimming removed 8 bases at V and 0 bases at J, with 26 bases between. Looked up from germline, CDR1 is MNHEY and CDR2 is SVGEGT. There are 19 residues in the CDR3. In DNA form, the CDR3 reads TGTGCCAGCTTCACGAGTGTCCACCTTCGCGGAAACTCTGGAAACACCATATATTTT. Protein: CASFTSVHLRGNSGNTIYF.

The sample holds many counts of this clonotype. This chain connects TRBV3-1 to TRBJ2-7, with D tentatively TRBD2 (6 bases). Germline V CDR1 and CDR2: LGHDT, YNNKEL (reference sequence). This CDR3 region has 14 residues. The germline V and J ends were trimmed by 6 bases and 5 bases, with 17 bases remaining between them. The CDR3 DNA sequence: TGTGCCAGCAGTTTGGGCGGGAACTACCACGAGCAGTACTTC. It yields the protein CASSLGGNYHEQYF.

This clonotype was seen many times. This chain connects TRBV2 to TRBJ2-2; perhaps TRBD2 as D (6 bases). This CDR3 is 15 amino acids long. Trimming took off 11 bases at V and 2 bases at J, with 18 bases between the two ends. The germline V gene encodes CDR1 SNHLY and CDR2 FYNNEI. CDR3 sequence reads: CAGTGVVVNTGELFF. Here the CDR3 DNA reads TGTGCCGGAACGGGAGTGGTCGTAAACACCGGGGAGCTGTTTTTT.

The genes are TRBV6-1 and TRBJ2-5; D possibly uses TRBD1 or TRBD2 (5 bases each). The CDR3 consists of 14 residues. The V gene lost 6 bases and the J gene lost 5 bases, with 16 bases spanning the gap. Germline V gene lookup returns CDR1 MNHNS and CDR2 SASEGT. DNA for the CDR3: TGTGCCAGCAGAGACAGAGAAAGGGACGAGACCCAGTACTTC. Translation gives CASRDRERDETQYF.

This clonotype has at least ten counts. V is TRBV5-1 and J is TRBJ1-2, with TRBD1 identical over 8 bases. CDR3 length: 17 amino acids. In germline, CDR1 is SGHRS, CDR2 YFSETQ. With V trimmed by 1 base and J by 4 bases, 12 bases remained unmatched. The CDR3 protein is CASSLQGWTGQIYGYTF. DNA for the CDR3: TGCGCCAGCAGCTTGCAGGGCTGGACAGGGCAGATCTATGGCTACACCTTC.

The rearrangement joins TRBV4-1 to TRBJ2-7, with D uncertain. The CDR3 length is 14 residues. Trimming removed 0 bases at V and 3 bases at J, with 9 bases between. Germline V gene lookup returns CDR1 MGHRA and CDR2 YSYEKL. Here the CDR3 reads CASSQEAGIYEQYF. The CDR3 DNA sequence: TGCGCCAGCAGCCAAGAGGCAGGTATCTACGAGCAGTACTTC.

The chain links TRBV6-2 or TRBV6-3 to TRBJ1-2, with D hard to call. The length of the CDR3 is 12 residues. CDR1 is MNHEY, CDR2 SVGEGT, per germline. Trimming removed 10 bases at V and 9 bases at J, with 18 bases between. In DNA form, the CDR3 reads TGTGCCACCGTCCGTTTGGGTATCCGCTACACCTTC. Protein product: CATVRLGIRYTF.

The V call is TRBV6-1, the J call TRBJ1-5; possibly TRBD1 for D (6 bases). V lost 6 bases, J lost 4 bases, and 16 bases lay in between. This CDR3 contains 15 residues. Germline lookup yields CDR1 MNHNS and CDR2 SASEGT. The CDR3 spells CASSFGQTLNQPQHF. The DNA of the CDR3 is TGTGCCAGCAGCTTCGGACAGACGCTGAATCAGCCCCAGCATTTT.